Detailed here is one T cell receptor beta chain. The data derive from a study of blood T cell repertoires in COVID-19. Background on the study: There were acute and convalescent COVID-19 samples, and they came from the United States, Italy and Spain.

Original handling: Scientists estimated how many nucleated cells there were by amplifying reference gene primers. TCRdb's copy holds only in-frame clones and misses some; the assay was immunoSEQ multiplex PCR. V, J and clone size reflect that table, while D and trimming were determined from the DNA. There are 350,000 to 400,000 clones in the sample; roughly nine tenths occur only once, and around 2.8% lies in the top ten. The CDR3 runs to 17 residues. Germline V gene data show CDR1 as SGHNT and CDR2 as YENEEA. Trimming at V came to 2 bases and at J to 5 bases, leaving 8 bases not matched to a gene. Material: peripheral blood. The chain carries TRBV11-3 and TRBJ2-2; 10 bases are a match to TRBD1. The sequence came from a young woman with COVID-19, enrolled during active disease. CDR3 amino acids: CASSLRSRTGGTGELFF. Here the CDR3 DNA reads TGTGCCAGCAGCTTAAGATCTCGGACAGGGGGGACCGGGGAGCTGTTTTTT.